The T cell receptor beta chain under discussion was sequenced for a study of T cells in Graves' hyperthyroidism and ophthalmopathy. In its sample, this clonotype was seen a few times. The CDR3 loop spans 13 amino acids. Germline CDR1 reads MNHNS; CDR2 reads SASEGT. V was clipped by 5 bases and J by 5 bases, with 10 bases between them. There were TCR beta CDR3 regions amplified from RNA transcripts. Using the HTBI primer set, a first-round RT-PCR was run on the TCR CDR3. TCRdb re-analysed the multiplex PCR reads in MiXCR, keeping a single row per CDR3 protein. Of about 700,000 distinct CDR3 sequences listed, around 13% are singletons. Newly diagnosed hyperthyroidism, duration under 2 months, in patients aged 18 to 65. Those patients with uncontrolled infection, other autoimmune disease, pregnancy or lactation were excluded.

This sequence originates from a woman younger than 35 with Graves' hyperthyroidism. Sequences were obtained from blood. The chain recombines TRBV6-1 with TRBJ1-5; D unclear. The CDR3 spells CASSPWLDQPQHF. As DNA, the CDR3 is TGTGCCAGCAGTCCCTGGTTGGATCAGCCCCAGCATTTT.